A single sample is the source of the 11 T cell receptor beta chains below, sequenced in a study of T-cell memory formation after mild COVID-19. MiXCR, applied by TCRdb to the 5' RACE reads, yields one record per CDR3 protein. Found here are a few hundred thousand distinct CDR3 sequences, about a sixth of them singletons; the top ten hold 20% to 25%. The sequenced sample consisted of PBMCs or a T cell subset sorted from them (not recorded which). These receptors all stem from a man aged 18-30 years who had mild COVID-19 (a few samples of this study predate the infection). Cell type and time point are not known.

This chain joins TRBV7-2 and TRBJ2-2; 10 positions match TRBD2. This CDR3 contains 16 residues. CDR1 is SGHTA and CDR2 is FQGNSA in the germline V gene. With V trimmed by 5 bases and J by 2 bases, 5 bases remained unmatched. The CDR3 coding sequence is TGTGCCAGCAGCCCAATAGCGGGGGGAAACACCGGGGAGCTGTTTTTT. This gives the protein CASSPIAGGNTGELFF.

The chain couples TRBV27 to TRBJ2-3; TRBD1 is a possible D gene (6 bases). V was trimmed by 3 bases and J by 0 bases, leaving 10 bases between them. The CDR3 is 15 residues long. Germline CDR1 reads MNHEY; CDR2 reads SMNVEV (reference sequence). For the CDR3, the DNA is TGTGCCAGCAGTTTGCAGGGGTACAGCACAGATACGCAGTATTTT. The encoded protein is CASSLQGYSTDTQYF.

The chain recombines TRBV7-2 with TRBJ2-4, with 10 nucleotides matching TRBD2. Germline CDR1 SGHTA, CDR2 FQGNSA. The trim removed 5 bases at V and 8 bases at J, leaving 6 bases unmatched. The CDR3 has 14 residues. The CDR3: CASSRAGGPDIQYF. CDR3 DNA sequence: TGTGCCAGCAGCCGAGCGGGGGGGCCTGACATTCAGTACTTC.

This clonotype was counted only a few times. The V call is TRBV7-2, the J call TRBJ2-1, with D possibly matching TRBD2 (6 bases). V lost 1 base and J 11 bases, leaving 12 bases between the germline ends. Germline lookup yields CDR1 SGHTA and CDR2 FQGNSA. The CDR3 sequence is 13 residues long. In nucleotides, the CDR3 is TGTGCCAGCAGCTTAGACAGGAGGGATCAGCAGTTCTTC. It translates to CASSLDRRDQQFF.

In this sample, this clonotype turned up a few times. This chain joins TRBV4-1 and TRBJ2-2, with 10 bases matching TRBD2. This CDR3 region has 15 residues. V gave up 4 bases and J gave up 1 base; unmatched junction bases: 0. Per germline, CDR1 MGHRA and CDR2 YSYEKL. CDR3 region: CASSRLAGNTGELFF. CDR3 bases: TGCGCCAGCAGCCGACTAGCGGGGAACACCGGGGAGCTGTTTTTT.

This clonotype was detected a few times. This rearrangement joins TRBV7-3 to TRBJ2-1, with a possible D match to TRBD1 (6 bases). CDR3 length: 15 residues. Germline lookup yields CDR1 SGHTA and CDR2 FQGTGA. Trimming shortened V by 5 bases and J by 7 bases, and 18 bases separated the two germline ends. The CDR3 region is CASSPGHRSWNEQFF. DNA of the CDR3: TGTGCCAGCAGCCCGGGACATAGGTCATGGAATGAGCAGTTCTTC.

The chain combines TRBV5-1 with TRBJ1-5; D may be TRBD1 (6 bases). With 6 bases removed from V and 6 bases from J, the gap between germline ends came to 19 bases. CDR1 and CDR2 from the germline V gene are SGHRS and YFSETQ. The CDR3 sequence is 15 residues long. CDR3 coding DNA: TGCGCCAGCAACCGGGGGGGGCGGGAGAGTCAGCCCCAGCATTTT. Amino acids: CASNRGGRESQPQHF.

CDR3: CASSLGGTVDTQYF. The CDR3 DNA sequence: TGCGCCAGCAGCTTGGGCGGGACCGTAGATACGCAGTATTTT. J is TRBJ2-3 and V is TRBV5-1; D might be TRBD2 (6 bases). The CDR3 has 14 residues. Germline V gene sequence: CDR1 SGHRS, CDR2 YFSETQ. Trimming removed 0 bases from V and 5 bases from J, with 10 bases in between.

This clonotype was counted between two and nine times. The chain joins TRBV5-1 to TRBJ1-4; D is unclear. CDR1 SGHRS and CDR2 YFSETQ come from the germline V gene. This CDR3 has 14 residues. The V end was cut by 4 bases, the J end by 4 bases, with 11 bases between. CDR3 sequence: CASSPTADNEKLFF. The CDR3 nucleotides are TGCGCCAGCAGCCCGACGGCAGATAATGAAAAACTGTTTTTT.

This clonotype was seen a handful of times. This sequence joins TRBV29-1 and TRBJ2-6, with D perhaps matching TRBD1 or TRBD2 (5 bases each). The germline V gene encodes CDR1 SQVTM and CDR2 ANQGSEA. This CDR3 has 14 amino acids. Trimming left V 3 bases short and J 4 bases short, with 10 bases between. CDR3 DNA sequence: TGCAGCGTTGATTTCGGGGACGGGGCCAACGTCCTGACTTTC. Translation: CSVDFGDGANVLTF.

Only a few counts were recorded for this clonotype. The rearrangement links TRBV12-3 or TRBV12-4 to TRBJ2-5, with D unresolved. The CDR3 runs 14 residues. Trimming cost V 4 bases and J 0 bases, with 9 bases left between them. The CDR3 DNA is TGTGCCAGCAGTTCCCGGGCAGACCAAGAGACCCAGTACTTC. It is translated as CASSSRADQETQYF.